The clone carrying this TCR beta chain was seen only a few times. The germline V and J ends were trimmed by 10 bases and 4 bases, with 8 bases remaining between them. The CDR3 has 11 residues. Germline V lookup: CDR1 MDHEN, CDR2 SYDVKM. This record comes from a study of blood T cells in healthy people across ages. A second PCR, run for about 7 to 11 cycles, used a sample-barcoded 5' primer plus a J-beta primer mix. Each cDNA molecule, via a template-switch adaptor with 12 random nucleotides, was tagged. TCRdb recomputed calls from the 5' RACE reads with MiXCR, one row per CDR3 protein. This table holds more than 1,000,000 distinct CDR3 sequences, roughly a quarter found once. These records were also assigned to another study, of T cells of mothers and their children. This second study says: Reads obtained per mother exceeded 9.5 million TCR beta CDR3 reads, with about 3 million obtained per child.

The TCR comes from a girl aged 2-10 years in good health. The chain links TRBV28 to TRBJ1-3; D is undetermined. Sequencing was carried out using blood. DNA for the CDR3: TGTGCCACGTCCTGGGGAAACACCATATATTTT. The encoded protein is CATSWGNTIYF.